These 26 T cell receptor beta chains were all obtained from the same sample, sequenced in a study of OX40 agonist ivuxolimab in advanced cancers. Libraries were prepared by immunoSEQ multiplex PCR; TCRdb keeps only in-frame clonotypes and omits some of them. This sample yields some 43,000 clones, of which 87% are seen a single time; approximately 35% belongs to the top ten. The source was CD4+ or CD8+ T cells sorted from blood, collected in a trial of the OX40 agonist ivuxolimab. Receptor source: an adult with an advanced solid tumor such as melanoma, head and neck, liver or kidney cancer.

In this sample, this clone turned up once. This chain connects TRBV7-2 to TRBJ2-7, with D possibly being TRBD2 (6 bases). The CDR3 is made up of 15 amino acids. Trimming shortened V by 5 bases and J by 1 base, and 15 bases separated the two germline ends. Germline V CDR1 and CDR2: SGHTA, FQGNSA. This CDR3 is CASSPRLVSSYEQYF. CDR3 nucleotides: TGTGCCAGCAGCCCGAGACTAGTCAGTTCCTACGAGCAGTACTTC.

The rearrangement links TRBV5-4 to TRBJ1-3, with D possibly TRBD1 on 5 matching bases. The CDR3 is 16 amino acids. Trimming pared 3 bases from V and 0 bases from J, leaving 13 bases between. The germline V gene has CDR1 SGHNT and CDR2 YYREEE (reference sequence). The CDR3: CASSSGTVVSGNTIYF. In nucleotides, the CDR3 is TGTGCCAGCAGCTCAGGGACCGTCGTCTCTGGAAACACCATATATTTT. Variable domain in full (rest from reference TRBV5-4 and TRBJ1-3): ETGVTQSPTHLIKTRGQQVTLRCSSQSGHNTVSWYQQALGQGPQFIFQYYREEENGRGNFPPRFSGLQFPNYSSELNVNALELDDSALYLCASSSGTVVSGNTIYFGEGSWLTVV.

The DNA of the CDR3 is TGTGCCAGCAGTTTAGTGGGACTAGCGGGGTTCTACGAGCAGTACTTC. The encoded protein is CASSLVGLAGFYEQYF. V and J are TRBV27 and TRBJ2-7; TRBD2 aligns across 13 bases. Trimming cost V 2 bases and J 3 bases; bases outside gene matches: 4. This CDR3 is 16 amino acids long. CDR1 MNHEY and CDR2 SMNVEV come from the germline V gene (reference sequence).

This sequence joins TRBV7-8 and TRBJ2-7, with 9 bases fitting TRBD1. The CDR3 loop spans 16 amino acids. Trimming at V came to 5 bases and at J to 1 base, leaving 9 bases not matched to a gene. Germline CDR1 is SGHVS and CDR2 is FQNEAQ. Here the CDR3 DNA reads TGTGCCAGCAGCCCACCGGGACAGGGTATATCCTACGAGCAGTACTTC. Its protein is CASSPPGQGISYEQYF.

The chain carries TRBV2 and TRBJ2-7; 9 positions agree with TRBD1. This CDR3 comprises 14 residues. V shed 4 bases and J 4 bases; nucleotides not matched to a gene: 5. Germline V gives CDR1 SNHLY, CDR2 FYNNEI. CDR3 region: CASSVGQGPYEQYF. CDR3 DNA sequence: TGTGCCAGCAGTGTGGGACAGGGTCCGTACGAGCAGTACTTC.

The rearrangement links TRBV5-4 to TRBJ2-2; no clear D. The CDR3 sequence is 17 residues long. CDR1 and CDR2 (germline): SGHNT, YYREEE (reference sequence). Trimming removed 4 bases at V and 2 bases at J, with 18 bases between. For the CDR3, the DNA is TGTGCCAGCAGCGGGCGGCCGCAATTTCCCAACACCGGGGAGCTGTTTTTT. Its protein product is CASSGRPQFPNTGELFF. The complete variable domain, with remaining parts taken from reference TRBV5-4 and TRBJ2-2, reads ETGVTQSPTHLIKTRGQQVTLRCSSQSGHNTVSWYQQALGQGPQFIFQYYREEENGRGNFPPRFSGLQFPNYSSELNVNALELDDSALYLCASSGRPQFPNTGELFFGEGSRLTVL.

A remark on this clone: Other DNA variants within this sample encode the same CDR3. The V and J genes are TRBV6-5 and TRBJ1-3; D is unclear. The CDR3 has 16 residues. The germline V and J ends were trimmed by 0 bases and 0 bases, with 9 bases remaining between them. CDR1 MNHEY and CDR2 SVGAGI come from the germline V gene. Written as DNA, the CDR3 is TGTGCCAGCAGTTACTCGAGTAGGTCCTCTGGAAACACCATATATTTT. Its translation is CASSYSSRSSGNTIYF.

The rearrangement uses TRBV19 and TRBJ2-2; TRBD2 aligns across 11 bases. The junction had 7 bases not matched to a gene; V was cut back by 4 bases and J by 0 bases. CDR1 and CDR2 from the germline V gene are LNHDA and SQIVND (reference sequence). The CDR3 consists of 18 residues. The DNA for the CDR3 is TGTGCCAGTAGTAAGAGGGTGACTAGCGGGACGAACACCGGGGAGCTGTTTTTT. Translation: CASSKRVTSGTNTGELFF.

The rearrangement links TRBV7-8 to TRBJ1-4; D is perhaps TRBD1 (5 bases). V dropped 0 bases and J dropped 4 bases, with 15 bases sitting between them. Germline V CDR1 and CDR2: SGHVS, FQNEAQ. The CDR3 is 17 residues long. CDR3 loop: CASSLADQGFFNEKLFF. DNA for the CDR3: TGTGCCAGCAGCTTAGCCGACCAGGGTTTTTTTAATGAAAAACTGTTTTTT.

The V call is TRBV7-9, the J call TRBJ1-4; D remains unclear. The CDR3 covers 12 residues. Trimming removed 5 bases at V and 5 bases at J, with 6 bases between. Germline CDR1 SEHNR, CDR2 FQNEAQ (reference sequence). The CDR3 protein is CASSITNEKLFF. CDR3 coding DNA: TGTGCCAGCAGCATAACCAATGAAAAACTGTTTTTT.

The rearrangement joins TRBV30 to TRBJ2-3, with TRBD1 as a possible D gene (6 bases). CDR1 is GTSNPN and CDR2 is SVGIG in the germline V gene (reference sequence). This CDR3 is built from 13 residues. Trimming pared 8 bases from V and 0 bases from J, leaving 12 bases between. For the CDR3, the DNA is TGTGCCCGGACAGAAACTAGCACAGATACGCAGTATTTT. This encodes CARTETSTDTQYF.

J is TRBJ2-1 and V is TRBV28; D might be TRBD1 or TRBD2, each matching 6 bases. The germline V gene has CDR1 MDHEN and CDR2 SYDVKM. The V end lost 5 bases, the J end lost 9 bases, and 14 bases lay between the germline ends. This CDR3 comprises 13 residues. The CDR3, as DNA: TGTGCCAGCAGTGAGGCCGGGGGCAGTGAGCAGTTCTTC. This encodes CASSEAGGSEQFF.

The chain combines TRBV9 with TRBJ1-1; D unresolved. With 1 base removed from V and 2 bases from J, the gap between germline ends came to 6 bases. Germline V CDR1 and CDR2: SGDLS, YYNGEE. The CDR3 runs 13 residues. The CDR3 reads CASSVTVNTEAFF. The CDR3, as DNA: TGTGCCAGCAGCGTAACAGTTAACACTGAAGCTTTCTTT.

The CDR3 DNA reads as TGTGCCAGCAGCCAAGAGCCCAGCGGCAGCACAGATACGCAGTATTTT. Residues: CASSQEPSGSTDTQYF. The chain carries TRBV4-2 and TRBJ2-3; TRBD2 is a possible D gene (5 bases). This CDR3 is 16 amino acids long. The germline V and J ends were trimmed by 0 bases and 0 bases, with 10 bases remaining between them. Germline loops: CDR1 LGHNA, CDR2 YNFKEQ.

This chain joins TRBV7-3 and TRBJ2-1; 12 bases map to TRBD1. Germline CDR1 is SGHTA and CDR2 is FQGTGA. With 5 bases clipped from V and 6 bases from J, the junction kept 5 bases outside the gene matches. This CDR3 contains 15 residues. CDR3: CASSPGQGAFNEQFF. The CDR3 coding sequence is TGTGCCAGCAGCCCGGGACAGGGGGCCTTCAATGAGCAGTTCTTC.

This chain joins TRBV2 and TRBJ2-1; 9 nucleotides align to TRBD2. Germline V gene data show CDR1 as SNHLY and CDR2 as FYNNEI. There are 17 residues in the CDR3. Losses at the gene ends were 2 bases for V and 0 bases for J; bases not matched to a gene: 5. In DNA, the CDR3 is TGTGCCAGCAGTGAACTTGGACTAGCGAGCTCCTACAATGAGCAGTTCTTC. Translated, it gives CASSELGLASSYNEQFF.

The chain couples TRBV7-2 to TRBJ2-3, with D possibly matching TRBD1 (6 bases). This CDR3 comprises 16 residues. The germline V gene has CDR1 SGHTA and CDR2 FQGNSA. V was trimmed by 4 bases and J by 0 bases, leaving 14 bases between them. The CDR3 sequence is CASSSRGGASTDTQYF. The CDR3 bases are TGTGCCAGCAGCTCCCGAGGGGGAGCTAGCACAGATACGCAGTATTTT.

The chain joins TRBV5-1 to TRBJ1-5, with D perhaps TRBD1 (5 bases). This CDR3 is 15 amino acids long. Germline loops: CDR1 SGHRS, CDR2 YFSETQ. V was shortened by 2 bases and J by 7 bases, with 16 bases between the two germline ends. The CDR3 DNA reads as TGCGCCAGCAGCTTTTCCGGGACTAGGGAGCAGCCCCAGCATTTT. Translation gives CASSFSGTREQPQHF.

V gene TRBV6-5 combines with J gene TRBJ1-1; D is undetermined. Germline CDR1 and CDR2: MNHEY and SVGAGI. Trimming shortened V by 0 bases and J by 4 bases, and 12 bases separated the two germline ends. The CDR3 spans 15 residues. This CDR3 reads CASSYSRGLGTEAFF. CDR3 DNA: TGTGCCAGCAGTTACTCCCGGGGTTTGGGCACTGAAGCTTTCTTT.

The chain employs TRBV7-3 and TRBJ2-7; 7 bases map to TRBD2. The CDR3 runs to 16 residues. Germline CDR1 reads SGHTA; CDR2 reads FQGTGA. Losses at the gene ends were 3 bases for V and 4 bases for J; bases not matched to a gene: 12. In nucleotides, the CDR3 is TGTGCCAGCAGCTTCGCCGGGACTATATATTTATACGAGCAGTACTTC. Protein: CASSFAGTIYLYEQYF.

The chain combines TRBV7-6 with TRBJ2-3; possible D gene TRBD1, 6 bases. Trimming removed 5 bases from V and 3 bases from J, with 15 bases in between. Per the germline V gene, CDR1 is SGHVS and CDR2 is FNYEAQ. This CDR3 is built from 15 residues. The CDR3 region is CASSEFGQHTDTQYF. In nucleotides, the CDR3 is TGTGCCAGCAGCGAATTCGGACAGCATACAGATACGCAGTATTTT.

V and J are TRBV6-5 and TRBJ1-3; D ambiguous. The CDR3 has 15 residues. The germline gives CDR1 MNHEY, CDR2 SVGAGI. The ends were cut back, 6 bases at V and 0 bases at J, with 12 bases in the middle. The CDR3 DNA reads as TGTGCCAGCAGCCCCTCGCCCTACTCTGGAAACACCATATATTTT. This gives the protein CASSPSPYSGNTIYF.

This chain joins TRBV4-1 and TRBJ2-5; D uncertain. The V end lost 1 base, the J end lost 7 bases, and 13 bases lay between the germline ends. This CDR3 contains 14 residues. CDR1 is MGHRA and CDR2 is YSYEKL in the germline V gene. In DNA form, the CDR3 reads TGCGCCAGCAGCCAAGTTTACGGCCCCGGGACCCAGTACTTC. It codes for CASSQVYGPGTQYF.

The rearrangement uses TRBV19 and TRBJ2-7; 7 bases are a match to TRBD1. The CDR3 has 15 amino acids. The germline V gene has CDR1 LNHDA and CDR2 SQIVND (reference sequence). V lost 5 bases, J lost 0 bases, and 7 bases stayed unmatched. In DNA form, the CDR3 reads TGTGCCAGTAGTTCGGGACAGCTCTCCTCCTACGAGCAGTACTTC. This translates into CASSSGQLSSYEQYF.

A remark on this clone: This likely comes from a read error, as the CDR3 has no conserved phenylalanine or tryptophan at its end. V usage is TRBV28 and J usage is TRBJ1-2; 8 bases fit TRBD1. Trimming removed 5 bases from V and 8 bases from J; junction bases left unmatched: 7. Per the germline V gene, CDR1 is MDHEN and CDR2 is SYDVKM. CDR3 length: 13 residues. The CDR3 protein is CASSPPTGEGYTL. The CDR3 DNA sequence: TGTGCCAGCAGTCCCCCGACAGGGGAAGGCTACACCCTC.

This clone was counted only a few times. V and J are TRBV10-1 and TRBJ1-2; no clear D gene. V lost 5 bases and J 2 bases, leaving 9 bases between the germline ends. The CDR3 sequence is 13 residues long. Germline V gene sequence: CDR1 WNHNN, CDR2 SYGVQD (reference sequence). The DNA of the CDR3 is TGCGCCAGCAGTAACACGAGGAACTATGGCTACACCTTC. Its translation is CASSNTRNYGYTF.